These 10 T cell receptor beta chains were sequenced from one sample in a study of blood T cell repertoires in COVID-19. The protocol was immunoSEQ multiplex PCR, while the TCRdb copy is restricted to in-frame clones and leaves out a portion. This table holds 250,000 or so clones, 88% found once. The sample consisted of peripheral blood. The receptors stem from a woman between 25 and 40 years old with acute or convalescent COVID-19.

V gene TRBV27 combines with J gene TRBJ1-2, with D tentatively TRBD1 (6 bases). This CDR3 has 12 residues. V was cut by 5 bases and J by 8 bases, with 12 bases left in between. CDR1 and CDR2 (germline): MNHEY, SMNVEV (reference sequence). CDR3 coding DNA: TGTGCCAGCAGTAAGAACAGGGAGGGCTACACCTTC. This sequence encodes CASSKNREGYTF.

The chain couples TRBV5-6 to TRBJ2-3; D gene ambiguous. The CDR3 spans 13 residues. Trimming shortened V by 0 bases and J by 5 bases, and 7 bases separated the two germline ends. Germline V gene lookup returns CDR1 SGHDT and CDR2 YYEEEE. The CDR3 region is CASSLGGRDTQYF. The CDR3 DNA reads as TGTGCCAGCAGCTTGGGAGGCCGAGATACGCAGTATTTT.

V gene TRBV2 combines with J gene TRBJ2-1; D is possibly TRBD1 (5 bases). Germline V gives CDR1 SNHLY, CDR2 FYNNEI. Trimming removed 6 bases at V and 7 bases at J, with 13 bases between. The CDR3 contains 13 residues. In DNA form, the CDR3 reads TGTGCCAGCAGAAACAGGTGGTTGAATGAGCAGTTCTTC. Protein product: CASRNRWLNEQFF.

CDR3 in amino acids: CASSLTVGQVYEQYF. CDR3 in DNA: TGCGCCAGCAGTCTCACCGTAGGACAGGTCTACGAGCAGTACTTC. The chain joins TRBV10-2 to TRBJ2-7, with 7 bases aligning to TRBD1. CDR3 length: 15 amino acids. The ends lost 5 bases at V and 3 bases at J; junction bases unmatched: 10. Germline assignment: CDR1 WSHSY and CDR2 SAAADI.

V and J are TRBV25-1 and TRBJ1-1; D is ambiguous. Germline CDR1 MGHDK, CDR2 SYGVNS. The V and J ends lost 1 base and 0 bases respectively, with 6 bases between them. The CDR3 has 14 residues. The CDR3 region has the DNA TGTGCCAGCAGTGAATCTCGGGTGAACACTGAAGCTTTCTTT. Translation gives CASSESRVNTEAFF.

Here the CDR3 reads CAWSEGSGLYGYTF. The CDR3 DNA follows: TGTGCCTGGAGTGAGGGCAGTGGACTTTATGGCTACACCTTC. The chain joins TRBV30 to TRBJ1-2; D is undetermined. This CDR3 comprises 14 residues. Germline V lookup: CDR1 GTSNPN, CDR2 SVGIG (reference sequence). Trimming shortened V by 1 base and J by 5 bases, and 14 bases separated the two germline ends.

The V call is TRBV7-9, the J call TRBJ2-5; tentatively, D is TRBD1 (5 bases). From germline, CDR1 is SEHNR and CDR2 FQNEAQ (reference sequence). CDR3 length: 14 amino acids. V was cut by 6 bases and J by 1 base, with 12 bases left in between. CDR3 protein: CASSSTGVQETQYF. In DNA form, the CDR3 reads TGTGCCAGCAGTTCAACAGGAGTCCAAGAGACCCAGTACTTC.

The chain links TRBV5-5 to TRBJ2-7; 9 nucleotides line up with TRBD2. V was pared by 1 base and J by 2 bases, with 4 bases of the junction left unmatched. The CDR3 sequence is 15 residues long. Germline-derived CDR1 and CDR2 are SGHKS and YYEKEE (reference sequence). CDR3 sequence: CASSLLGGRAYEQYF. DNA for the CDR3: TGTGCCAGCAGCTTGTTGGGCGGGAGGGCCTACGAGCAGTACTTC.

CDR3 protein: CASSLLVAGAYEQYF. DNA for the CDR3: TGTGCCAGCAGCTTATTGGTGGCGGGAGCCTACGAGCAGTACTTC. The V gene is TRBV7-9, the J gene TRBJ2-7, with 7 positions matching TRBD2. After removal of 2 bases from V and 2 bases from J, the junction contained 6 bases not matched to a gene. This CDR3 region has 15 residues. CDR1 and CDR2 from the germline V gene are SEHNR and FQNEAQ (reference sequence).

The genes are TRBV9 and TRBJ2-4; TRBD1 matches 8 bases. The V gene end was trimmed by 4 bases and the J gene end by 15 bases; junction bases not matched to a gene: 6. From germline, CDR1 is SGDLS and CDR2 YYNGEE. There are 11 residues in the CDR3. CDR3 bases: TGTGCCAGCAGCTCGACAGGGGAGAGGTACTTC. It yields the protein CASSSTGERYF. Together with reference TRBV9 and TRBJ2-4, the CDR3 gives the full variable domain: DSGVTQTPKHLITATGQRVTLRCSPRSGDLSVYWYQQSLDQGLQFLIQYYNGEERAKGNILERFSAQQFPDLHSELNLSSLELGDSALYFCASSSTGERYFGAGTRLSVL.